The sequence of this T cell receptor (beta chain) was determined in a study of cytomegalovirus exposure and HLA in healthy donors. About the study: A preliminary data release comprised 91 million or so unique TCRs obtained from HLA-typed donors.

Nominal health characterized the donors when sampled, though unrecorded immune exposures were likely. The PCR used 60 Vbeta and 13 Jbeta primers. Here immunoSEQ multiplex PCR was the method, and the copy in TCRdb shows in-frame clones only, minus some. The sample has some 150,000 clones, roughly 73% seen once. Looked up from germline, CDR1 is SEHNR and CDR2 is FQNEAQ (reference sequence). This CDR3 has 16 amino acids. Losses at the gene ends were 2 bases for V and 8 bases for J; bases not matched to a gene: 13. V and J are TRBV7-9 and TRBJ1-1, with 8 positions matching TRBD1. The clonotype was recovered from a male donor in good health and CMV-seronegative. The sequencing input was PBMCs. Written as DNA, the CDR3 is TGTGCCAGCAGCTTACCAGGACAGGGCAGGTTTAGCGAAGCTTTCTTT. It specifies CASSLPGQGRFSEAFF. The full variable domain, completed using reference TRBV7-9 and TRBJ1-1, is DTGVSQNPRHKITKRGQNVTFRCDPISEHNRLYWYRQTLGQGPEFLTYFQNEAQLEKSRLLSDRFSAERPKGSFSTLEIQRTEQGDSAMYLCASSLPGQGRFSEAFFGQGTRLTVV.